This T cell receptor (beta chain) was recorded in a study of blood T cell repertoires in COVID-19. Study details: The analysed material was cDNA or gDNA that came from T cells, B-cell-depleted T cells, or PBMCs.

The CDR3 sequence is 14 residues long. Repertoires were generated with immunoSEQ multiplex PCR, while TCRdb's copy carries only in-frame clones and drops some. Of 200,000 to 250,000 clones in the sample, around 88% are singletons; the top ten hold roughly 1.5%. Sample: peripheral blood. This sequence was found in a man aged 18 to 29 with active or convalescent COVID-19. This chain links TRBV21-1 with TRBJ2-1; the table's TRBD1 call for D was not verified on the DNA. TRBV21-1 corresponds to a pseudogene. The CDR3 DNA is TGTGCCAGCCCCTACGACAGGGGTTACAATGAGCAGTTCTTC. Its protein product is CASPYDRGYNEQFF.